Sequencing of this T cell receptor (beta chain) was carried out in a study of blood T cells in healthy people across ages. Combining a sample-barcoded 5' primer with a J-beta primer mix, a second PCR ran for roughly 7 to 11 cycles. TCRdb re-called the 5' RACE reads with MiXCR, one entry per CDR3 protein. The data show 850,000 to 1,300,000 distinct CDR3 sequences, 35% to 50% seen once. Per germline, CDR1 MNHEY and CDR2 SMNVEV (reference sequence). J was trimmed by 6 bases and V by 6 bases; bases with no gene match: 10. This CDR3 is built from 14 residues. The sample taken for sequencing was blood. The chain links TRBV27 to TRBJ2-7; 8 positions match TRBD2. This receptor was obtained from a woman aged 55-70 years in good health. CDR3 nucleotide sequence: TGTGCCAGCAGCCTTCGGGAGGGTGGGTCCGAGCAGTACTTC. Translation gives CASSLREGGSEQYF.